This TCR beta chain appears in the sequencing data of a study of blood T cell repertoires in COVID-19. The CDR3 totals 17 residues. V lost 7 bases and J lost 0, with 21 bases in between. The germline V gene encodes CDR1 LNHDA and CDR2 SQIVND (reference sequence). Sequencing used immunoSEQ multiplex PCR; TCRdb keeps in-frame clones, though not all of them. Here the sample spans about 73,000 clones, around 80% being singletons. The sequence was obtained from an elderly man with active or convalescent COVID-19. The chain is built from TRBV19 and TRBJ1-1; D perhaps matches TRBD1 (5 bases). The sequencing input was peripheral blood. As DNA, the CDR3 is TGTGCCAGTACACCGCATGGCAGGGCCGCTTTGAACACTGAAGCTTTCTTT. It translates to CASTPHGRAALNTEAFF.